The sample holds one count of the clone carrying this TCR beta chain. The data derive from a study of blood T cell repertoires in COVID-19. Using immunoSEQ multiplex PCR, the repertoire was profiled, and TCRdb retains in-frame clones only, with some absent. This sample has hundreds of thousands of clones; about 85% occur once, and the top ten carry around 3.9%. Between the trimmed V and J ends, which lost 4 bases and 5 bases, there was a span of 16 bases. The CDR3 is 16 amino acids. Germline assignment: CDR1 KGHDR and CDR2 SFDVKD. The sequenced material came from peripheral blood. The chain links TRBV24-1 to TRBJ2-2; TRBD2 might be the D (6 bases). The sequence derives from a woman between 45 and 60 years old with active or convalescent COVID-19. CDR3 sequence reads: CATSDSTRAGTGELFF. The CDR3 region has the DNA TGTGCCACCAGTGACTCAACTAGGGCGGGGACCGGGGAGCTGTTTTTT.